A single T cell receptor beta chain is shown here with its context. The antigen remains undetermined. This entry is derived from a study of blood T cells in healthy people across ages. Study-level findings and limits: Strongly correlated with naive T cell percentage was TCR beta diversity. A conclusive naive versus antigen-experienced comparison was prevented by the unsorted PBMCs.

The CDR3 extends over 16 amino acids. J lost 5 bases, V lost 11 bases, and 17 bases had no gene match. Germline V gives CDR1 MNHEY, CDR2 SMNVEV (reference sequence). A second about 6 to 12 cycle PCR used barcoded and J-beta primers. Each cDNA molecule carried a tag from a template-switch adaptor that contained 12 random nucleotides. TCRdb itself ran the 5' RACE reads through MiXCR, one entry per CDR3 protein. The data show more than 1,400,000 distinct CDR3 sequences, around two fifths seen once. This clonotype was sampled from a woman in her late teens or twenties in good health. The V and J genes are TRBV27 and TRBJ2-1; 8 nucleotides match TRBD2. Source material: blood. Here the CDR3 reads CAGTFWASSGDNEQFF. The CDR3 coding sequence is TGTGCCGGCACCTTTTGGGCGAGTAGCGGGGACAATGAGCAGTTCTTC.